Following are 11 T cell receptor beta chains from one sample sequenced in a study of T cells in Graves' hyperthyroidism and ophthalmopathy. RNA transcripts yielded amplified TCR beta CDR3 regions. HTBI primers were the set used in a first-round RT-PCR of the TCR CDR3. TCRdb fed the multiplex PCR reads into MiXCR, producing one record per CDR3 protein. This table holds about 420,000 distinct CDR3 sequences, about an eighth found once. Specimen: blood. The origin of the receptors is a woman between 18 and 29 years old with Graves' hyperthyroidism.

In regard to this clonotype: A read error is likely, as this CDR3 ends without the conserved phenylalanine or tryptophan. The chain joins TRBV29-1 to TRBJ1-2; 8 nucleotides agree with TRBD1. Trimming removed 6 bases from V and 9 bases from J; junction bases left unmatched: 9. The germline V gene has CDR1 SQVTM and CDR2 ANQGSEA. This CDR3 has 12 residues. The CDR3 here is CSVLTGEDRYTL. The CDR3 DNA reads as TGCAGCGTCCTGACAGGGGAGGATCGCTACACCCTC.

This rearrangement joins TRBV4-2 to TRBJ1-3, with 8 bases aligning to TRBD1. CDR1 is LGHNA, CDR2 YNFKEQ, per germline. With 0 bases clipped from V and 2 bases from J, the junction kept 3 bases outside the gene matches. The CDR3 has 16 residues. CDR3: CASSQDAGGPGNTIYF. The CDR3 region has the DNA TGTGCCAGCAGCCAAGACGCAGGGGGCCCTGGAAACACCATATATTTT.

This clonotype appeared a few times. The rearrangement joins TRBV12-3 or TRBV12-4 to TRBJ1-2; D is undetermined. The CDR3 sequence is 16 residues long. V dropped 6 bases and J dropped 8 bases, with 25 bases sitting between them. CDR3: CASSLKGSIRLKGYTF. Written as DNA, the CDR3 is TGTGCCAGCAGCCTAAAAGGCTCTATACGCCTAAAGGGCTACACCTTC.

This clonotype was found a few times. The chain links TRBV5-6 to TRBJ2-1; D call uncertain. CDR3 size: 12 residues. Germline lookup yields CDR1 SGHDT and CDR2 YYEEEE. V lost 0 bases and J lost 14, with 12 bases in between. The CDR3 DNA sequence: TGTGCCAGCAGCTTGGTTCGTACAGAAGAGTTCTTC. Translation: CASSLVRTEEFF.

This clonotype was seen more than once but under ten times. The CDR3 loop reads CASSLRGTEIEAFF. CDR3 bases: TGTGCCAGCAGTTTAAGGGGGACGGAGATTGAAGCTTTCTTT. J is TRBJ1-1 and V is TRBV27; TRBD1 might be the D (6 bases). This CDR3 has 14 amino acids. In germline, CDR1 is MNHEY, CDR2 SMNVEV (reference sequence). V lost 2 bases, J lost 7 bases, and 14 bases lay in between.

Notes on this clonotype: A clone one base away is much larger, so this may be a read error. Without the conserved terminal phenylalanine or tryptophan, this CDR3 likely stems from a read error. This rearrangement joins TRBV29-1 to TRBJ2-7, with D uncertain. CDR3 length: 12 residues. Trimming left V 5 bases short and J 0 bases short, with 8 bases between. Germline assignment: CDR1 SQVTM and CDR2 ANQGSEA. This CDR3 is CSVWTVSYEQYL. In DNA, the CDR3 is TGCAGCGTTTGGACGGTCTCCTACGAGCAGTACCTC.

This clonotype has ten or more counts. The rearrangement links TRBV28 to TRBJ1-5; no clear D gene. The CDR3 has 15 amino acids. Germline assignment: CDR1 MDHEN and CDR2 SYDVKM. Trimming removed 5 bases at V and 4 bases at J, with 15 bases between. CDR3 coding DNA: TGTGCCAGCAGTCCCCCCCCCCGGGGTAATCAGCCCCAGCATTTT. Protein: CASSPPPRGNQPQHF.

This clonotype was recorded at least ten times. The chain has TRBV7-9 and TRBJ2-1, with 12 nucleotides matching TRBD2. This CDR3 has 16 residues. J lost 7 bases, V lost 5 bases, and 9 bases had no gene match. CDR1 is SEHNR, CDR2 FQNEAQ, per germline (reference sequence). This CDR3 reads CASSIETSGRPNEQFF. Here the CDR3 DNA reads TGTGCCAGCAGCATAGAAACTAGCGGGAGGCCAAATGAGCAGTTCTTC. Together with reference TRBV7-9 and TRBJ2-1, the CDR3 gives the full variable domain: DTGVSQNPRHKITKRGQNVTFRCDPISEHNRLYWYRQTLGQGPEFLTYFQNEAQLEKSRLLSDRFSAERPKGSFSTLEIQRTEQGDSAMYLCASSIETSGRPNEQFFGPGTRLTVL.

At least ten counts were recorded for this clonotype. The gene calls are TRBV3-1 and TRBJ1-4; D is unclear. The CDR3 runs to 16 residues. V lost 1 base and J 0 bases, leaving 9 bases between the germline ends. CDR1 is LGHDT, CDR2 YNNKEL, per germline (reference sequence). CDR3 DNA sequence: TGTGCCAGCAGCCAAGTTTTCGGTGCAACTAATGAAAAACTGTTTTTT. It encodes CASSQVFGATNEKLFF.

This clonotype was detected ten times or more. V is TRBV28 and J is TRBJ2-5, with D perhaps TRBD1 (6 bases). The CDR3 has 12 amino acids. Looked up from germline, CDR1 is MDHEN and CDR2 is SYDVKM. V gave up 8 bases and J gave up 3 bases, with 10 bases separating them. DNA of the CDR3: TGTGCCAGCTACTCAGGGGAAGAGACCCAGTACTTC. Protein: CASYSGEETQYF.

The chain couples TRBV20-1 to TRBJ1-5; no reliable D call. CDR3 length: 15 amino acids. With 8 bases removed from V and 1 base from J, the gap between germline ends came to 18 bases. Germline V gene data show CDR1 as DFQATT and CDR2 as SNEGSKA (reference sequence). Written as DNA, the CDR3 is TGCAGTCCAGAGCTAGCTGGGGTAAGCAATCAGCCCCAGCATTTT. Translated, it gives CSPELAGVSNQPQHF.